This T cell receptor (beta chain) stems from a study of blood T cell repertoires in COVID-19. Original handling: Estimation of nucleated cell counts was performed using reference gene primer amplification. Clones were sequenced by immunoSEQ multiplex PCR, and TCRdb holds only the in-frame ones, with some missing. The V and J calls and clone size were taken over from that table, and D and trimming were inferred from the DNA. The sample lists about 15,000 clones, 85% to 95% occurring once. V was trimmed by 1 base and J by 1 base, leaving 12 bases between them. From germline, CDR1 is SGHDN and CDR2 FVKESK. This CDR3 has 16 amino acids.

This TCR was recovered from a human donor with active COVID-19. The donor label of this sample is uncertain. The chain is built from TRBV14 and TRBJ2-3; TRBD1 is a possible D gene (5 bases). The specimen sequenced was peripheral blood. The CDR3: CASSQGGRARTDTQYF. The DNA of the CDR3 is TGTGCCAGCAGCCAAGGGGGCAGGGCCCGCACAGATACGCAGTATTTT.